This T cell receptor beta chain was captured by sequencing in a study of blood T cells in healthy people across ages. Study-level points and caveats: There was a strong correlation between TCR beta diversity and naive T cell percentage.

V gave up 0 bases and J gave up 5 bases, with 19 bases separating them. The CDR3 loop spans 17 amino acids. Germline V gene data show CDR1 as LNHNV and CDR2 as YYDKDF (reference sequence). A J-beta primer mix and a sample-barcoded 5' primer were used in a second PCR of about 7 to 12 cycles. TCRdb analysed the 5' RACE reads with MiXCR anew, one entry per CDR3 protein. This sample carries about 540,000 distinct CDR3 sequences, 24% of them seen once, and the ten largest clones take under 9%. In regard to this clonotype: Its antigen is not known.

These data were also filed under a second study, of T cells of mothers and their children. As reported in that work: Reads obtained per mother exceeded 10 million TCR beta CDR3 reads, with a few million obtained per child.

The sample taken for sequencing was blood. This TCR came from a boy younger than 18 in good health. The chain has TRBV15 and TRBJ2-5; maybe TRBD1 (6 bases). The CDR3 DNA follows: TGTGCCACCAGCAGAGATCTCCAGACAGGTTCGTCGGAGACCCAGTACTTC. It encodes CATSRDLQTGSSETQYF.